Each of the 7 T cell receptor beta chains below was sequenced from the same sample in a study of T cell repertoires in cytomegalovirus infection. TCRdb re-derived calls from the reads in MiXCR, one entry per CDR3 protein. The sample holds around 140,000 distinct CDR3 sequences, about 6.3% seen once. The sample taken for sequencing was PBMCs. These receptors were taken from a human donor in good health (CMV status not recorded). Some clones in this sample may be carry-over from other donors' samples.

This clonotype was detected ten times or more. The chain employs TRBV7-3 and TRBJ2-1; D is perhaps TRBD1 (5 bases). The CDR3 length is 13 residues. The V and J ends lost 4 bases and 4 bases respectively, with 8 bases between them. The germline gives CDR1 SGHTA, CDR2 FQGTGA. This CDR3 is CASSSTEYNEQFF. The DNA of the CDR3 is TGTGCCAGCAGCTCGACAGAATACAATGAGCAGTTCTTC.

This clonotype was observed a handful of times. The chain is built from TRBV11-3 and TRBJ2-3, with 8 positions matching TRBD2. This CDR3 contains 14 residues. The trim removed 5 bases at V and 3 bases at J, leaving 4 bases unmatched. From germline, CDR1 is SGHNT and CDR2 YENEEA. The CDR3 region is CASSPGGATDTQYF. The CDR3 DNA is TGTGCCAGCAGCCCGGGGGGGGCTACAGATACGCAGTATTTT.

This clonotype was detected many times. This chain connects TRBV15 to TRBJ2-5; 8 bases agree with TRBD2. Germline CDR1 is LNHNV and CDR2 is YYDKDF (reference sequence). This CDR3 region has 15 residues. V trimming: 5 bases; J trimming: 6 bases; junction bases outside the gene matches: 11. This CDR3 reads CATSPETGLAKTQYF. The CDR3 nucleotides are TGTGCCACCAGCCCAGAGACAGGACTAGCTAAGACCCAGTACTTC.

This clonotype was detected many times. The chain has TRBV19 and TRBJ1-1; D possibly corresponds to TRBD1 (6 bases). Germline values: CDR1 LNHDA, CDR2 SQIVND (reference sequence). Trimming took off 7 bases at V and 2 bases at J, with 11 bases between the two ends. The CDR3 spans 13 residues. The CDR3: CASTPTGNTEAFF. CDR3 in DNA: TGTGCCAGTACCCCGACAGGAAACACTGAAGCTTTCTTT.

The V gene is TRBV7-9, the J gene TRBJ1-6; maybe TRBD1 (5 bases). Per the germline V gene, CDR1 is SEHNR and CDR2 is FQNEAQ (reference sequence). The CDR3 has 14 amino acids. The V end was cut by 4 bases, the J end by 7 bases, with 11 bases between. The DNA of the CDR3 is TGTGCCAGCAGCTCGGGGGGACCCAATTCACCCCTCCACTTT. This sequence encodes CASSSGGPNSPLHF. Full variable domain (outside the CDR3, taken from reference TRBV7-9 and TRBJ1-6): DTGVSQNPRHKITKRGQNVTFRCDPISEHNRLYWYRQTLGQGPEFLTYFQNEAQLEKSRLLSDRFSAERPKGSFSTLEIQRTEQGDSAMYLCASSSGGPNSPLHFGNGTRLTVT.

V usage is TRBV20-1 and J usage is TRBJ2-1; no firm D call. The V and J ends lost 6 bases and 0 bases respectively, with 12 bases between them. The CDR3 runs 14 residues. Germline values: CDR1 DFQATT, CDR2 SNEGSKA (reference sequence). The CDR3 DNA reads TGCAGTGCCGAGGATGGAAGCTCCTACAATGAGCAGTTCTTC. Amino acid sequence: CSAEDGSSYNEQFF.

This clonotype was detected many times. The CDR3 sequence: CASSHRVDRGQETQYF. CDR3 sequence (DNA): TGTGCCAGCAGCCACAGGGTCGATAGGGGACAAGAGACCCAGTACTTC. V and J are TRBV7-2 and TRBJ2-5; a weak D match, TRBD1 (6 bases). This CDR3 is built from 16 residues. The V and J ends lost 5 bases and 2 bases respectively, with 18 bases between them. The germline V gene has CDR1 SGHTA and CDR2 FQGNSA.